This T cell receptor beta chain came from a study of blood T cell repertoires in COVID-19. Study-level background: COVID-19 samples from acute and convalescent phases originated in the United States, Italy and Spain. PBMCs, B-cell-depleted T cells, or T cells provided the cDNA or gDNA that made up the material.

The data were produced by immunoSEQ multiplex PCR, yet TCRdb's version contains in-frame clones alone and is incomplete. The table records 160,000 or so clones, about four fifths of them present only once. This TCR was recovered from a man aged 55-75 years with active or convalescent COVID-19. What was sequenced was peripheral blood.

The CDR3 region is CASFEGLARGTQYF. The CDR3 DNA follows: TGCGCCAGCTTCGAGGGACTAGCAAGGGGGACCCAGTACTTC. J is TRBJ2-5 and V is TRBV5-1, with 9 bases matching TRBD2. The CDR3 is 14 amino acids. Germline values: CDR1 SGHRS, CDR2 YFSETQ. Germline trimming cut 7 bases from V and 7 bases from J; bases unmatched to any gene: 11.